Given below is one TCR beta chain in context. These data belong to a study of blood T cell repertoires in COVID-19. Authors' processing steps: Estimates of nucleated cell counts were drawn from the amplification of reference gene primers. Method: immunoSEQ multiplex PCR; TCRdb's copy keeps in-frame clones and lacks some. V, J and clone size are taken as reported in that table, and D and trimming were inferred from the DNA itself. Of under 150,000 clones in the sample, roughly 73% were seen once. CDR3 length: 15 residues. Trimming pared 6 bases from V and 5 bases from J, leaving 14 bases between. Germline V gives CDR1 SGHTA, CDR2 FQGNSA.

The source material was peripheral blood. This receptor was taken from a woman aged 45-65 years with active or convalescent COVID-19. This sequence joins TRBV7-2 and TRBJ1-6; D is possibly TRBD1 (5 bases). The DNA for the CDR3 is TGTGCCAGCAGTAACCCGGGGGTTAATAATTCACCCCTCCACTTT. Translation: CASSNPGVNNSPLHF.